Shown below are 28 T cell receptor beta chains from a single sample sequenced in a study of CXCR3-negative and CXCR3-positive naive CD8 T cells (dated by TCRdb to about 2019). What the work shows at the level of the full study, not this receptor alone: Compared with CXCR3-negative naive cells, CXCR3-positive naive cells had TRB CDR3s with higher hydrophobicity (lower Kidera factor 4), lower energy, and higher strength and volume indices.

Sequencing instrument: NextSeq 550. The Human TCR Profiling Kit (MiLaboratory) was used to make UMI-labeled 5' RACE TRB cDNA libraries. Following TCRdb reprocessing, every CDR3 protein sequence forms one entry, and DNA is not provided. This specimen's table enumerates 65,000 to 90,000 distinct CDR3 sequences. The ten largest account for 0.62% of the sample. Their recognized antigens are unknown. The specimen sequenced was naive CXCR3+ CD8+ T cells from blood. Interpreted using the paper, the cell subset or site label stands for: CD45RO-CCR7+CD27+CD95- naive CD8+ T cells expressing CXCR3 (TNR3+). The receptors originated from a human donor in good health. Some clones in this sample may be carry-over from other donors' samples.

The chain recombines TRBV4-2 with TRBJ2-1; without DNA, the TCRdb call of TRBD2 cannot be checked. The CDR3 totals 16 residues. CDR1 is LGHNA and CDR2 is YNFKEQ in the germline V gene. The CDR3 reads CASSQDSSGTYNEQFF.

The rearrangement joins TRBV28 to TRBJ1-5; TCRdb picks TRBD1, but there is no DNA to check that call. CDR1 and CDR2 (germline): MDHEN, SYDVKM. The CDR3 contains 14 residues. CDR3 in amino acids: CASSTPPGGQPQHF. Full variable domain (missing parts from reference TRBV28 and TRBJ1-5): DVKVTQSSRYLVKRTGEKVFLECVQDMDHENMFWYRQDPGLGLRLIYFSYDVKMKEKGDIPEGYSVSREKKERFSLILESASTNQTSMYLCASSTPPGGQPQHFGDGTRLSIL.

The chain joins TRBV15 to TRBJ2-7. Looked up from germline, CDR1 is LNHNV and CDR2 is YYDKDF (reference sequence). The CDR3 extends over 16 amino acids. CDR3 residues: CATSRDWSGRSYEQYF.

The chain uses TRBV3-1 and TRBJ2-1; TCRdb gives TRBD2 as the D gene, but with no DNA this cannot be confirmed. Germline CDR1 LGHDT, CDR2 YNNKEL (reference sequence). This CDR3 has 15 residues. The CDR3 reads CASSQDAGRANEQFF.

The gene calls are TRBV12-3 or TRBV12-4 and TRBJ2-2; absent DNA, TCRdb's TRBD2 call cannot be checked. The CDR3 sequence is 14 residues long. This chain's CDR3 is CASLAGANTGELFF.

CDR3 amino acids: CASSHAGAAYEQYF. The J gene is TRBJ2-7, the V gene TRBV7-2. The CDR3 spans 14 residues. Germline V lookup: CDR1 SGHTA, CDR2 FQGNSA.

This rearrangement joins TRBV5-1 to TRBJ1-5; TCRdb selects TRBD1, and the lack of DNA leaves this call unchecked. The CDR3 loop spans 15 amino acids. Germline V gene lookup returns CDR1 SGHRS and CDR2 YFSETQ. The CDR3 loop reads CASSLEGSGGQPQHF.

The genes are TRBV6-2 or TRBV6-3 and TRBJ2-3; the D call from TCRdb, TRBD1, cannot be confirmed without DNA. In germline, CDR1 is MNHEY, CDR2 SVGEGT. The CDR3 contains 15 residues. The CDR3: CASSQQGPFTDTQYF.

The chain carries TRBV28 and TRBJ2-7; as DNA is missing, the TRBD1 call by TCRdb cannot be tested. This CDR3 contains 14 residues. Germline V gene sequence: CDR1 MDHEN, CDR2 SYDVKM. The CDR3: CASGLSGLTYEQYF.

The chain links TRBV6-2 or TRBV6-3 to TRBJ2-1; TCRdb outputs TRBD2, but without DNA this stays unchecked. CDR1 is MNHEY and CDR2 is SVGEGT in the germline V gene. This CDR3 spans 15 amino acids. The CDR3 reads CASSRASGSFNEQFF.

The gene calls are TRBV28 and TRBJ2-5; the D gene TCRdb calls, TRBD2, cannot be checked with no DNA. This CDR3 has 18 amino acids. CDR1 is MDHEN, CDR2 SYDVKM, per germline. CDR3 residues: CASSFSLPTSGSQETQYF.

The rearrangement uses TRBV20-1 and TRBJ2-1; TCRdb designates TRBD1, a call that cannot be tested without DNA. Germline CDR1 DFQATT, CDR2 SNEGSKA (reference sequence). This CDR3 is 14 amino acids long. The CDR3 loop reads CSARRGGPGYEQFF.

The chain recombines TRBV29-1 with TRBJ2-7; TCRdb calls TRBD2, which cannot be checked without DNA. CDR3 length equals 13 residues. From germline, CDR1 is SQVTM and CDR2 ANQGSEA. The CDR3 sequence: CSVLLPAGGRQYF.

The V and J genes are TRBV6-1 and TRBJ2-3; no DNA is available, so the TRBD1 call from TCRdb remains unchecked. Germline CDR1 is MNHNS and CDR2 is SASEGT. This CDR3 comprises 16 residues. The CDR3 protein is CASSEAPGGTTDTQYF.

The J gene is TRBJ2-2, the V gene TRBV14; the D call from TCRdb, TRBD2, cannot be confirmed without DNA. The germline CDR1 and CDR2 sequences are SGHDN and FVKESK. The CDR3 covers 12 residues. This CDR3 reads CASSRLARELFF. Full variable domain (rest looked up from reference TRBV14 and TRBJ2-2): EAGVTQFPSHSVIEKGQTVTLRCDPISGHDNLYWYRRVMGKEIKFLLHFVKESKQDESGMPNNRFLAERTGGTYSTLKVQPAELEDSGVYFCASSRLARELFFGEGSRLTVL.

The rearrangement uses TRBV29-1 and TRBJ2-1; TCRdb names TRBD2, which stays unverified in the absence of DNA. This CDR3 is built from 12 residues. Germline V gene lookup returns CDR1 SQVTM and CDR2 ANQGSEA. The chain's CDR3 is CSVPPSYNEQFF.

The rearrangement uses TRBV29-1 and TRBJ2-1. CDR3 size: 13 residues. In germline, CDR1 is SQVTM, CDR2 ANQGSEA. The CDR3 loop is CSVDGVSWGEQFF.

This rearrangement joins TRBV18 to TRBJ2-1. This CDR3 has 13 residues. Germline V CDR1 and CDR2: KGHSH, LQKENI. This CDR3 is CASSPYLTDEQFF.

This chain uses TRBV29-1 with TRBJ1-2; TCRdb's D gene call, TRBD1, goes unchecked for lack of DNA. This CDR3 spans 13 amino acids. CDR1 is SQVTM and CDR2 is ANQGSEA in the germline V gene. CDR3 region: CSVPGTGLRGYTF.

The V and J genes are TRBV7-8 and TRBJ2-7. Germline V CDR1 and CDR2: SGHVS, FQNEAQ. CDR3 size: 14 residues. CDR3 loop: CASSRRGSSYEQYF.

CDR3: CASRLQGVLETQYF. The chain combines TRBV28 with TRBJ2-5; TCRdb designates TRBD1, a call that cannot be tested without DNA. Germline V gene data show CDR1 as MDHEN and CDR2 as SYDVKM. There are 14 residues in the CDR3.

The CDR3: CASRGAGDPYEQYF. The chain is built from TRBV12-3 or TRBV12-4 and TRBJ2-7; the D call of TRBD2 rests on TCRdb alone, since no DNA is present to check it. CDR3 length: 14 residues.

CDR3 protein: CASSFSGLGSPLHF. The rearrangement uses TRBV12-3 or TRBV12-4 and TRBJ1-6. This CDR3 spans 14 amino acids.

The chain combines TRBV5-1 with TRBJ2-7. CDR1 and CDR2 from the germline V gene are SGHRS and YFSETQ. The length of the CDR3 is 12 residues. The CDR3 loop reads CVSSLTEYEQYF.

The rearrangement joins TRBV6-5 to TRBJ2-7. The CDR3 is made up of 15 amino acids. Germline V gives CDR1 MNHEY, CDR2 SVGAGI. The CDR3 sequence is CASSYSISYSYEQYF.

The rearrangement uses TRBV4-1 and TRBJ1-1; TCRdb proposes TRBD1, but this gene call is untestable without DNA. This CDR3 has 14 amino acids. CDR1 and CDR2 from the germline V gene are MGHRA and YSYEKL. The CDR3 loop reads CASSQETGRTEAFF.

This chain joins TRBV7-6 and TRBJ1-2. The CDR3 extends over 15 amino acids. Germline V gene lookup returns CDR1 SGHVS and CDR2 FNYEAQ. The CDR3 spells CASSPAGEEGYGYTF. The variable domain in full, with the rest retrieved from reference TRBV7-6 and TRBJ1-2, is GAGVSQSPRYKVTKRGQDVALRCDPISGHVSLYWYRQALGQGPEFLTYFNYEAQQDKSGLPNDRFSAERPEGSISTLTIQRTEQRDSAMYRCASSPAGEEGYGYTFGSGTRLTVV.

V usage is TRBV27 and J usage is TRBJ2-1; the TCRdb D gene call, TRBD2, has no DNA to confirm it. Per the germline V gene, CDR1 is MNHEY and CDR2 is SMNVEV (reference sequence). This CDR3 spans 12 amino acids. Here the CDR3 reads CASSPHPSEQFF.